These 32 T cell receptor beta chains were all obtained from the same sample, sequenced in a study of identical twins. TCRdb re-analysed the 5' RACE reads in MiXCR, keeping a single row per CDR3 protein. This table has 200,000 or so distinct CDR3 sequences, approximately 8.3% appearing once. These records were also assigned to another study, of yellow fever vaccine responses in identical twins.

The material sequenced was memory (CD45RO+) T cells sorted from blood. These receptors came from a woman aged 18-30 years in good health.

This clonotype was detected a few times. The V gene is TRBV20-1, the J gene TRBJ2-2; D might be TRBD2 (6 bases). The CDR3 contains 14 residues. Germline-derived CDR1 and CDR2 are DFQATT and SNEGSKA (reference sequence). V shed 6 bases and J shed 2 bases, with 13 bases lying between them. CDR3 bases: TGCAGTGCAAGGAGGGTGGTTAACACCGGGGAGCTGTTTTTT. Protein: CSARRVVNTGELFF.

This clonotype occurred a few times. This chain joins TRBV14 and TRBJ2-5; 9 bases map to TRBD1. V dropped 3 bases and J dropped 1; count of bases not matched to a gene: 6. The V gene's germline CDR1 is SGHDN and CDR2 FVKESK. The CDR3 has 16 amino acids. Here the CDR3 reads CASSQGDRALQETQYF. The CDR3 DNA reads TGTGCCAGCAGCCAGGGGGACAGGGCCCTCCAAGAGACCCAGTACTTC.

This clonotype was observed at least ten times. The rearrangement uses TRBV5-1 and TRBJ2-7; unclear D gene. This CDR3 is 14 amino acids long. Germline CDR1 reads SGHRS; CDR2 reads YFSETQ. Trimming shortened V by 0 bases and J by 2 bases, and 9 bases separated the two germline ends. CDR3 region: CASSLESSAYEQYF. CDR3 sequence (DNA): TGCGCCAGCAGCTTGGAATCCTCTGCCTACGAGCAGTACTTC.

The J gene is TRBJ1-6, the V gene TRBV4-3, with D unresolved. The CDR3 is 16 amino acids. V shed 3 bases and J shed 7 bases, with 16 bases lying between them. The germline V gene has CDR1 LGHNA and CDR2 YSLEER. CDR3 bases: TGCGCCAGCAGCCAGGTCGCTGGAGTGAAAAATTCACCCCTCCACTTT. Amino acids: CASSQVAGVKNSPLHF.

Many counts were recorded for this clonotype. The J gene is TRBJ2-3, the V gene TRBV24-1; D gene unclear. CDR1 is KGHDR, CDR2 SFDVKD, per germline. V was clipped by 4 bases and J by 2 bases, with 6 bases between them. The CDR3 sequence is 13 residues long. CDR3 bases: TGTGCCACCAGTGAGGGCTACACAGATACGCAGTATTTT. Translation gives CATSEGYTDTQYF.

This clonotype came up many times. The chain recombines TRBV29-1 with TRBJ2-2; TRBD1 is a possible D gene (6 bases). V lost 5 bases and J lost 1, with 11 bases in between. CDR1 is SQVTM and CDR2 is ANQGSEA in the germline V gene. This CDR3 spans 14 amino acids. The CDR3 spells CSVSLRGNTGELFF. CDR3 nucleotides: TGCAGCGTTTCACTCAGGGGGAACACCGGGGAGCTGTTTTTT.

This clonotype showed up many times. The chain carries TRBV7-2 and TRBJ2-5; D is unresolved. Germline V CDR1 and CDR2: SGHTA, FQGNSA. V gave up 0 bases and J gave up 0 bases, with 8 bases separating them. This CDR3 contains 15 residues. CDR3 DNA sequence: TGTGCCAGCAGCTTAGCGGTAACAAACCAAGAGACCCAGTACTTC. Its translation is CASSLAVTNQETQYF.

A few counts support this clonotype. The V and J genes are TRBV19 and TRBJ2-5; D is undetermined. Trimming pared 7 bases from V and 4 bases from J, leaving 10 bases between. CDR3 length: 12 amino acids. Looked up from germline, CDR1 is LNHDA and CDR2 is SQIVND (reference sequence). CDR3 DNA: TGTGCCAGTATGGGGAAACTAGAGACCCAGTACTTC. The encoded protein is CASMGKLETQYF.

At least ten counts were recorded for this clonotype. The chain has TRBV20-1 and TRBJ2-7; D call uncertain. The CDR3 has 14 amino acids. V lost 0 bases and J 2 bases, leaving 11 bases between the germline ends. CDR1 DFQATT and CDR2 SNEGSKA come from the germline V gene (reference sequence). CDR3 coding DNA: TGCAGTGCTAGAGATCCGCCGAAACCCTACGAGCAGTACTTC. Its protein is CSARDPPKPYEQYF.

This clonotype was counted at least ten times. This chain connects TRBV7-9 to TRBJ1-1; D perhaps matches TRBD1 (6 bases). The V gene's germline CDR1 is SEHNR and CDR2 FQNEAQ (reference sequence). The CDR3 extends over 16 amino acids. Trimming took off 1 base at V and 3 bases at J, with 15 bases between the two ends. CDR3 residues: CASSLGGGRKDTEAFF. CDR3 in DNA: TGTGCCAGCAGCTTAGGCGGGGGGCGTAAGGACACTGAAGCTTTCTTT. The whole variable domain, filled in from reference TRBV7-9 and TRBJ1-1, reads DTGVSQNPRHKITKRGQNVTFRCDPISEHNRLYWYRQTLGQGPEFLTYFQNEAQLEKSRLLSDRFSAERPKGSFSTLEIQRTEQGDSAMYLCASSLGGGRKDTEAFFGQGTRLTVV.

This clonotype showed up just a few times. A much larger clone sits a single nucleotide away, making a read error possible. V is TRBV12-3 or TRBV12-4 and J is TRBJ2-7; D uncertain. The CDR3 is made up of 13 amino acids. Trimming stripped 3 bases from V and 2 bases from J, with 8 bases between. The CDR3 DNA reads TGTGCCAGCAGTTTTTCCCCTACCTACGAGCAGTACTTC. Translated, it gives CASSFSPTYEQYF.

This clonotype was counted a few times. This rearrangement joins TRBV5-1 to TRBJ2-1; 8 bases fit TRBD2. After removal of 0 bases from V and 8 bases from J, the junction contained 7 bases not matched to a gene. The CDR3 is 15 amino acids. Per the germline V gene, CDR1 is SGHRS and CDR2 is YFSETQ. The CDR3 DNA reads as TGCGCCAGCAGCTTGGACGGGGGGGGCTGGGATGAGCAGTTCTTC. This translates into CASSLDGGGWDEQFF.

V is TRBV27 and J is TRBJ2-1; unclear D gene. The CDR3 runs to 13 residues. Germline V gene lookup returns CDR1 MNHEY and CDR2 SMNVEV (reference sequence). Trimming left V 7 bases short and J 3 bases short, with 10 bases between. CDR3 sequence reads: CASTDEIYNEQFF. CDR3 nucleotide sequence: TGTGCCAGCACCGACGAGATCTACAATGAGCAGTTCTTC.

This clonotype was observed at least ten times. The DNA of the CDR3 is TGTGCCAGCAGCGGGGACACCTACACCGGGGAGCTGTTTTTT. Amino acids: CASSGDTYTGELFF. The rearrangement uses TRBV12-3 or TRBV12-4 and TRBJ2-2; a weak D match, TRBD1 (6 bases). This CDR3 contains 14 residues. V lost 6 bases and J 3 bases, leaving 11 bases between the germline ends.

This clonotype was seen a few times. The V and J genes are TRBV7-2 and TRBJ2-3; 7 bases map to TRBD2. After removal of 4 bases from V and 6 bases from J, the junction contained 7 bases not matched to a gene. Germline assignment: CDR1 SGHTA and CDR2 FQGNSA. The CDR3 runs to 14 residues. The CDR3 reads CASSSYGGVDTQYF. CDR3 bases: TGTGCCAGCAGCTCCTATGGGGGGGTCGATACGCAGTATTTT.

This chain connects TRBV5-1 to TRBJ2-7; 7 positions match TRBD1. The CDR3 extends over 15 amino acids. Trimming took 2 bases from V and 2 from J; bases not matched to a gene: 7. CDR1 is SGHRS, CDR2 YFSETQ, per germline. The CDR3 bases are TGCGCCAGCAGCTTCGTCGACAGGGCGCCCTACGAGCAGTACTTC. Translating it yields CASSFVDRAPYEQYF.

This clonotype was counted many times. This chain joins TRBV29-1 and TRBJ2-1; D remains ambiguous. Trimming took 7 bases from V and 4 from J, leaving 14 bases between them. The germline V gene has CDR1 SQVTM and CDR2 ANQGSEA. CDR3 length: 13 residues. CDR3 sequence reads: CSGTSSGYNEQFF. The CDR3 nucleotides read TGCAGCGGCACAAGTTCGGGTTACAATGAGCAGTTCTTC.

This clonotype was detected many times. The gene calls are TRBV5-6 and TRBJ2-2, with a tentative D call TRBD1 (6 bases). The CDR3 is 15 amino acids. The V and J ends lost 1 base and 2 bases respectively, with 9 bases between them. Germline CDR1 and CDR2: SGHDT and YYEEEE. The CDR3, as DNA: TGTGCCAGCAGCTTGCCAGGGGCAAACACCGGGGAGCTGTTTTTT. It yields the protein CASSLPGANTGELFF.

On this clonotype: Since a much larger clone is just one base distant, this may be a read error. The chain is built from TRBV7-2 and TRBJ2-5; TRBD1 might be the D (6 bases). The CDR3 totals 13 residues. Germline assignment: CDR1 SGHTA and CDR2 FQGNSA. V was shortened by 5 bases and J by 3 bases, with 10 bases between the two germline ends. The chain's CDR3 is CASSRGQKETQYF. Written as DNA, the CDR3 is TGTGCCAGCAGCCGCGGACAGAAAGAGACCCAGTACTTC. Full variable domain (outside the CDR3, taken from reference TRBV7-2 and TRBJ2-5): GAGVSQSPSNKVTEKGKDVELRCDPISGHTALYWYRQSLGQGLEFLIYFQGNSAPDKSGLPSDRFSAERTGGSVSTLTIQRTQQEDSAVYLCASSRGQKETQYFGPGTRLLVL.

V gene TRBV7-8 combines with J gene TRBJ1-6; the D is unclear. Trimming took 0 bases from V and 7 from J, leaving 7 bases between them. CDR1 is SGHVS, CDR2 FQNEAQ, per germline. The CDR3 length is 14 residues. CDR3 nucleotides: TGTGCCAGCAGCTTAGCGAACCAGAATTCACCCCTCCACTTT. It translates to CASSLANQNSPLHF.

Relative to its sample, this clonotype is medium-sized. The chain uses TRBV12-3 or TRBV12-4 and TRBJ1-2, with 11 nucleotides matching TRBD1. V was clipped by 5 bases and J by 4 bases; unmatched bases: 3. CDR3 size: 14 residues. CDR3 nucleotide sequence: TGTGCCAGCAGTCGCGGGACAGGGGGCTATGGCTACACCTTC. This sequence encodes CASSRGTGGYGYTF.

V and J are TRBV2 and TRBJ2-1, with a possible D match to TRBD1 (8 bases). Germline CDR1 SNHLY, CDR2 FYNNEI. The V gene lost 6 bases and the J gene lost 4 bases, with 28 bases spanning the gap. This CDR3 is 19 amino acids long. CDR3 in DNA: TGTGCCAGCAGGAAATTATTAGGGGGGGAGACAGGGGCTTACAATGAGCAGTTCTTC. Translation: CASRKLLGGETGAYNEQFF.

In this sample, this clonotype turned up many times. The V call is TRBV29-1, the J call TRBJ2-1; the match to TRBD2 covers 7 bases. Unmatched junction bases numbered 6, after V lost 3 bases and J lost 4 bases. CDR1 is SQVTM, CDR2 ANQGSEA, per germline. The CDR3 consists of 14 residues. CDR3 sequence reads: CSVDASGLYNEQFF. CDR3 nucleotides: TGCAGCGTTGACGCTAGCGGCCTGTACAATGAGCAGTTCTTC.

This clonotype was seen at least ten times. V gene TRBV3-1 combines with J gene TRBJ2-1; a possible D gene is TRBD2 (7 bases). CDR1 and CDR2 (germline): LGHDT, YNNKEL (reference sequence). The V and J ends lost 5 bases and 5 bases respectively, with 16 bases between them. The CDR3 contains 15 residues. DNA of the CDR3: TGTGCCAGCAGCGGCTCGCGGGGGCTGAACAATGAGCAGTTCTTC. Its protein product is CASSGSRGLNNEQFF.

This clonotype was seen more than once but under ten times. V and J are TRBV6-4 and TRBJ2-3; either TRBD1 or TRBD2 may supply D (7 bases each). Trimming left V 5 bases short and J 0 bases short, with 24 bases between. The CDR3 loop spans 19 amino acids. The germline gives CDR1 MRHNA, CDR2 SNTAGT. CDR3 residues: CASSSFQGGGISSTDTQYF. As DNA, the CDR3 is TGTGCCAGCAGTTCTTTTCAGGGGGGGGGAATTTCTAGCACAGATACGCAGTATTTT.

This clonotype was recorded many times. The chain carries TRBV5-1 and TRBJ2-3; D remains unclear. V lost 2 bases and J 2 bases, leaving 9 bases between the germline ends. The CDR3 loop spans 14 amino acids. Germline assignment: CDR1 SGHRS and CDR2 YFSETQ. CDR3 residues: CASSFGQYTDTQYF. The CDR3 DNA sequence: TGCGCCAGCAGCTTCGGGCAGTACACAGATACGCAGTATTTT. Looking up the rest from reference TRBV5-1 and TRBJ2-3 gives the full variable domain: KAGVTQTPRYLIKTRGQQVTLSCSPISGHRSVSWYQQTPGQGLQFLFEYFSETQRNKGNFPGRFSGRQFSNSRSEMNVSTLELGDSALYLCASSFGQYTDTQYFGPGTRLTVL.

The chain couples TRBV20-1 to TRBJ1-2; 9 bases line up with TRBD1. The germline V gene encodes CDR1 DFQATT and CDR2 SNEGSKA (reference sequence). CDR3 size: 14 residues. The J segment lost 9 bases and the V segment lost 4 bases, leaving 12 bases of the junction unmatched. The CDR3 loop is CSATPGTGRLSYTF. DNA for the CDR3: TGCAGTGCTACCCCCGGGACAGGGAGGTTGAGCTACACCTTC.

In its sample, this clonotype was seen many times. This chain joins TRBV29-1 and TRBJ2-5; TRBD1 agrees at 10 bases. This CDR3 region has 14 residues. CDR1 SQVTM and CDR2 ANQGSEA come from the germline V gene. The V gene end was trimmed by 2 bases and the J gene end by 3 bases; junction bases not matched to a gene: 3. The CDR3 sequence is CSVEPGQGKETQYF. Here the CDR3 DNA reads TGCAGCGTTGAACCGGGACAGGGGAAAGAGACCCAGTACTTC.

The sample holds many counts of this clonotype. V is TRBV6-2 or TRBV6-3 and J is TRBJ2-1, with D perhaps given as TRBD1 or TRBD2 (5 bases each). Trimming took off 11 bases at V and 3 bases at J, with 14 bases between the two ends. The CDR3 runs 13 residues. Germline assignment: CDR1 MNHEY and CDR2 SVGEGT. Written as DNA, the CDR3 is TGTGCCGGGGGATCGAGGGACTACAATGAGCAGTTCTTC. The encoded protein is CAGGSRDYNEQFF.

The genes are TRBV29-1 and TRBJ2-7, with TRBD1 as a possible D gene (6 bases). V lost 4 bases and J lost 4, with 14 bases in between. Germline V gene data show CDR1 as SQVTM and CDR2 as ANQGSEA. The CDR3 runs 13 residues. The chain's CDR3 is CSVVPDSAYEQYF. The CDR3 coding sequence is TGCAGCGTTGTTCCGGACAGTGCATACGAGCAGTACTTC.

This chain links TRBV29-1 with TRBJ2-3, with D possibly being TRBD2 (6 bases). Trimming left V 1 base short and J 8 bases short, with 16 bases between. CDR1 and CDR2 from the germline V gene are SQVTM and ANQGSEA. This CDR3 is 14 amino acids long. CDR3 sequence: CSVEGGVWEATQYF. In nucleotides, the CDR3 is TGCAGCGTTGAAGGGGGGGTGTGGGAGGCTACGCAGTATTTT.

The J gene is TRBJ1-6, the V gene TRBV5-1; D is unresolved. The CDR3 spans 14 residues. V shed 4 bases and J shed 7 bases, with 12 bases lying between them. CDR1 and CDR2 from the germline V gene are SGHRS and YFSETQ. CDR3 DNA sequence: TGCGCCAGCAGCGAAGGGCACCCCAATTCACCCCTCCACTTT. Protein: CASSEGHPNSPLHF.